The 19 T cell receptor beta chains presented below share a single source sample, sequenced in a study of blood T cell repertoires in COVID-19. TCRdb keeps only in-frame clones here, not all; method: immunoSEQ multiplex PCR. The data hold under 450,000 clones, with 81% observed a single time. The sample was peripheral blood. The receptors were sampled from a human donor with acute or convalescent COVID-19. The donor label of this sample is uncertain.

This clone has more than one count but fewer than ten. The CDR3 protein is CAWSVTPPPTDTQYF. CDR3 DNA sequence: TGTGCCTGGAGTGTAACACCCCCCCCCACAGATACGCAGTATTTT. This chain joins TRBV30 and TRBJ2-3; D gene ambiguous. CDR3 length: 15 residues. Trimming pared 0 bases from V and 2 bases from J, leaving 12 bases between. Per the germline V gene, CDR1 is GTSNPN and CDR2 is SVGIG (reference sequence).

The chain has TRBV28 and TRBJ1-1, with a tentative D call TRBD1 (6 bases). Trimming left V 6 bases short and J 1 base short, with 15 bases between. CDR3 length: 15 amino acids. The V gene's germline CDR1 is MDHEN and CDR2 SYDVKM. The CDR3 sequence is CASSETGSRNTEAFF. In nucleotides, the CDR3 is TGTGCCAGCAGCGAAACAGGGTCTCGGAACACTGAAGCTTTCTTT.

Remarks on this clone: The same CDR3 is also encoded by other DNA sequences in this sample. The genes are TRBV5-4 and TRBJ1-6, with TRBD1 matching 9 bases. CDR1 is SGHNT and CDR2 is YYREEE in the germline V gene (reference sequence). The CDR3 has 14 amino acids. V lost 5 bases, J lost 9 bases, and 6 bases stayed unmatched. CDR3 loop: CASSLDRGSSPLHF. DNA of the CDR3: TGTGCCAGCAGTCTTGACAGGGGGAGTTCACCCCTCCACTTT.

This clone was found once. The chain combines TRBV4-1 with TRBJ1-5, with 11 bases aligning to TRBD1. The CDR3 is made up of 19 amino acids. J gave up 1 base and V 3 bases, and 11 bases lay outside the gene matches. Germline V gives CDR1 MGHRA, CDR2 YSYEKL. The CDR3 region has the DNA TGCGCCAGCAGCCAGTTCCAGGACAGGGGGCTGCGGAGCAATCAGCCCCAGCATTTT. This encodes CASSQFQDRGLRSNQPQHF.

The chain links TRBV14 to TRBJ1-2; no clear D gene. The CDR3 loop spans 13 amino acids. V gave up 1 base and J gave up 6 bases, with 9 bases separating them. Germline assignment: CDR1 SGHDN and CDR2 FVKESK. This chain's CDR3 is CASSQARGNGYTF. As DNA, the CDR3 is TGTGCCAGCAGCCAAGCAAGAGGGAATGGCTACACCTTC.

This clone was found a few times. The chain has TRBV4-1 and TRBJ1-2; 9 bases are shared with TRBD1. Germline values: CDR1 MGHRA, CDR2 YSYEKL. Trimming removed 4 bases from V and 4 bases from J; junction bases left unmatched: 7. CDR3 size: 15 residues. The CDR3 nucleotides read TGCGCCAGCAGCCGATCCGGGACAGGGCTCTATGGCTACACCTTC. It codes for CASSRSGTGLYGYTF.

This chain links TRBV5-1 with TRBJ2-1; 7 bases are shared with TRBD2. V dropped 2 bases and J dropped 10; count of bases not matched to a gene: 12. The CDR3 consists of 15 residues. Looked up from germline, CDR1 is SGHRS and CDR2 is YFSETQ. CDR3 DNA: TGCGCCAGCAGCTTTACGGAGCGGGGCGTGGGGGAGCAGTTCTTC. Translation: CASSFTERGVGEQFF.

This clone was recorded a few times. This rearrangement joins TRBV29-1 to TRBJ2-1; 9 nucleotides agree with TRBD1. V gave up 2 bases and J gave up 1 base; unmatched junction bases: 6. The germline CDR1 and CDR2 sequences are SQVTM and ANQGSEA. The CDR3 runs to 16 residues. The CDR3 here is CSVEPDRGISYNEQFF. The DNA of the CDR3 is TGCAGCGTTGAACCGGACAGGGGTATTTCCTACAATGAGCAGTTCTTC.

The CDR3 loop is CASSLTSGSQETQYF. The CDR3 DNA reads as TGTGCCAGCAGCTTGACTAGCGGGAGCCAAGAGACCCAGTACTTC. This chain uses TRBV5-4 with TRBJ2-5, with 11 bases lining up with TRBD2. Germline trimming cut 1 base from V and 1 base from J; bases unmatched to any gene: 0. CDR3 length: 15 residues. The germline CDR1 and CDR2 sequences are SGHNT and YYREEE (reference sequence).

CDR3 in DNA: TGTGCCAGAAGCTTGTTCTATGATGGACAGTGCAACAGCTGGATAAATCAGCCCCAGCATTTT. Residues: CARSLFYDGQCNSWINQPQHF. This chain links TRBV5-3 with TRBJ1-5; the D gene is possibly TRBD1 (6 bases). TRBV5-3 has ORF status, its function being uncertain. V dropped 1 base and J dropped 4 bases, with 30 bases sitting between them. This CDR3 comprises 21 residues.

CDR3 protein: CSAGDRVLLRNTEAFF. CDR3 DNA sequence: TGCAGCGCTGGGGACAGGGTATTACTTAGGAACACTGAAGCTTTCTTT. The chain recombines TRBV29-1 with TRBJ1-1, with TRBD1 matching over 9 bases. CDR3 length: 16 amino acids. Germline trimming cut 7 bases from V and 1 base from J; bases unmatched to any gene: 13. Germline loops: CDR1 SQVTM, CDR2 ANQGSEA.

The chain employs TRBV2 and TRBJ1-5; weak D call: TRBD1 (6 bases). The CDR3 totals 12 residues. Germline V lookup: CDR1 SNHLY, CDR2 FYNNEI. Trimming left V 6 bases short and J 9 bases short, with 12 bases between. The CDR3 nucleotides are TGTGCCAGCAGGACAGGCTCAGGGCCCCAGCATTTT. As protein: CASRTGSGPQHF.

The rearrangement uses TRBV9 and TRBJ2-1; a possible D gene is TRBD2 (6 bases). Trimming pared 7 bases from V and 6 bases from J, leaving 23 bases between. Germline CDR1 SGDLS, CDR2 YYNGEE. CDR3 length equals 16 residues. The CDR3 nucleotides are TGTGCCAGCTCATCTTCGCGGGATCTGTCAACCAATGAGCAGTTCTTC. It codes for CASSSSRDLSTNEQFF.

The DNA of the CDR3 is TGTGCCAGCAGCTCTATTAGCTACGAGCAGTACTTC. It translates to CASSSISYEQYF. The rearrangement links TRBV7-9 to TRBJ2-7; D is unresolved. CDR1 is SEHNR, CDR2 FQNEAQ, per germline (reference sequence). This CDR3 is 12 amino acids long. Trimming left V 4 bases short and J 3 bases short, with 7 bases between.

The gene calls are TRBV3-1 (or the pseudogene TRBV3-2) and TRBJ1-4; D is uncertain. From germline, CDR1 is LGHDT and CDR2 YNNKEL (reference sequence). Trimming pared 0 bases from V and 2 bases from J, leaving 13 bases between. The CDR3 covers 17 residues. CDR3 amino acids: CASSQDGQHSTNEKLFF. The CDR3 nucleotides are TGTGCCAGCAGCCAAGATGGTCAGCACAGCACTAATGAAAAACTGTTTTTT.

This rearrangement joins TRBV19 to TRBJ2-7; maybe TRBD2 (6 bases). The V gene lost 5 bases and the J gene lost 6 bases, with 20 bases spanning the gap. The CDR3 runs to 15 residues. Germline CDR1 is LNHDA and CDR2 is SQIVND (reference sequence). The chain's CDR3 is CASSALGGTVIEQYF. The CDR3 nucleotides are TGTGCCAGTAGTGCCCTCGGAGGGACTGTGATCGAGCAGTACTTC.

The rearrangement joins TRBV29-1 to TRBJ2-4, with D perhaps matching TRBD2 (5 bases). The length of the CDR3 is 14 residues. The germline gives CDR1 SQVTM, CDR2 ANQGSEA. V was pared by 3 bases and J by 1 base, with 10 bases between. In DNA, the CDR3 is TGCAGCGTTGATGTTCCGGGGGCCAAAAACATTCAGTACTTC. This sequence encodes CSVDVPGAKNIQYF.

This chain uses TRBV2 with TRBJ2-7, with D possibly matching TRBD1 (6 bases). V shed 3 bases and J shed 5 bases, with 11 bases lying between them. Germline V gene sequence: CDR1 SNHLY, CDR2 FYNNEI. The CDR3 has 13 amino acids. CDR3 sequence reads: CASSDRGTHEQYF. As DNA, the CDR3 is TGTGCCAGCAGTGACCGAGGGACACACGAGCAGTACTTC.

CDR3 DNA: TGTGCCAGCAGCTTCGGCGGGACAACTAATGAAAAACTGTTTTTT. Its protein is CASSFGGTTNEKLFF. The gene calls are TRBV7-9 and TRBJ1-4, with D unresolved. The V and J ends lost 3 bases and 0 bases respectively, with 8 bases between them. This CDR3 is 15 amino acids long. Germline loops: CDR1 SEHNR, CDR2 FQNEAQ (reference sequence). The whole variable domain, filled in from reference TRBV7-9 and TRBJ1-4, reads DTGVSQNPRHKITKRGQNVTFRCDPISEHNRLYWYRQTLGQGPEFLTYFQNEAQLEKSRLLSDRFSAERPKGSFSTLEIQRTEQGDSAMYLCASSFGGTTNEKLFFGSGTQLSVL.